These T cell receptor beta chains were read from a single sample in a study of high-grade serous ovarian cancer treatment subgroups. Clones were sequenced by immunoSEQ multiplex PCR, and TCRdb holds only the in-frame ones, with some missing. The sample lists about 4,800 clones, over 65% occurring once. Specimen: tumor tissue. All receptors derive from a human donor with high-grade serous ovarian cancer. The CDR3 runs from the conserved cysteine through the conserved F or W. Fields, in order: CDR3 DNA, CDR3 protein, J gene, D gene, V gene, clone size. D genes are given only for firm matches. The size field is filled for only some rows; it gives once, few, many or a size class.

CDR3 DNA: TGCAGCGTTGAGGCACAGGGGACCCCTGAAGCTTTCTTT; CDR3 protein: CSVEAQGTPEAFF; J gene: TRBJ1-1; D gene: TRBD1; V gene: TRBV29-1; clone size: .
CDR3 DNA: TGCGCCAGCAGCCGGGGCGGGAAGAGTAGCAATTCACCCCTCCACTTT; CDR3 protein: CASSRGGKSSNSPLHF; J gene: TRBJ1-6; D gene: .; V gene: TRBV4-3; clone size: .
CDR3 DNA: TGTGCCAGCAAATCACAGGGGAGGGAATCACCCCTCCACTTT; CDR3 protein: CASKSQGRESPLHF; J gene: TRBJ1-6; D gene: TRBD1; V gene: TRBV6-6; clone size: .
CDR3 DNA: TGTGCCAGCAGCAGACTGCGCACGAACACCGGGGAGCTGTTTTTT; CDR3 protein: CASSRLRTNTGELFF; J gene: TRBJ2-2; D gene: .; V gene: TRBV7-9; clone size: few
CDR3 DNA: TGTGCCAGCTCACGGGACAGGGGGCGGGAGAATTCACCCCTCCACTTT; CDR3 protein: CASSRDRGRENSPLHF; J gene: TRBJ1-6; D gene: TRBD1; V gene: TRBV18; clone size: .
CDR3 DNA: TGTGCCAGCAGCCAAGAGGTTACTACGAGCACTGAAGCTTTCTTT; CDR3 protein: CASSQEVTTSTEAFF; J gene: TRBJ1-1; D gene: .; V gene: TRBV4-2; clone size: .
CDR3 DNA: TGTGCCATCAGTGAGGTGACCGATGGCTACACCTTC; CDR3 protein: CAISEVTDGYTF; J gene: TRBJ1-2; D gene: .; V gene: TRBV10-3; clone size: .
CDR3 DNA: TGTGCCAGCAGCTTTAGCGGGGGCACCTACGAGCAGTACTTC; CDR3 protein: CASSFSGGTYEQYF; J gene: TRBJ2-7; D gene: TRBD2; V gene: TRBV7-2; clone size: .
CDR3 DNA: TGTGCCAGCAGCCCTGGGGACGGCACTAATGAAAAACTGTTTTTT; CDR3 protein: CASSPGDGTNEKLFF; J gene: TRBJ1-4; D gene: .; V gene: TRBV11-2; clone size: .
CDR3 DNA: TGTGCCACCAGCAGAGACCGGGGAAGCGACGAGCAGTACTTC; CDR3 protein: CATSRDRGSDEQYF; J gene: TRBJ2-7; D gene: .; V gene: TRBV15; clone size: .